This entry concerns a single TCR beta chain. Its target is unknown. It was with 60 Vbeta and 13 Jbeta primers that the PCR ran. The protocol was immunoSEQ multiplex PCR, while the TCRdb copy is restricted to in-frame clones and leaves out a portion. The sample carries around 300,000 clones, 84% recorded once. This specimen belongs to a study of cytomegalovirus exposure and HLA in healthy donors. For the study at large: A prior analysis found 95 million to 140 million unique TCR beta sequences from 150 million to 200 million T cells. Study-level findings and limits: Diagnosis of cytomegalovirus status made by the classifier reportedly showed high specificity and sensitivity. The authors reported that TCR beta sequences could predict HLA-A and HLA-B alleles. These predictions were accurate for most subjects in the first cohort.

The CDR3 sequence is 16 residues long. V lost 6 bases to trimming and J lost 0 bases, with 15 bases between them. CDR1 is LNHDA, CDR2 SQIVND, per germline (reference sequence). Each donor's status was that of a healthy bone marrow donor. The sequencing sample was made of PBMCs. This chain connects TRBV19 to TRBJ1-5; the D is unclear. This TCR was recovered from a woman aged 40 to 55 in good health and CMV-seropositive. CDR3 sequence reads: CASRPDGGSSNQPQHF. The CDR3 coding sequence is TGTGCCAGTAGGCCTGATGGTGGCTCTAGCAATCAGCCCCAGCATTTT.